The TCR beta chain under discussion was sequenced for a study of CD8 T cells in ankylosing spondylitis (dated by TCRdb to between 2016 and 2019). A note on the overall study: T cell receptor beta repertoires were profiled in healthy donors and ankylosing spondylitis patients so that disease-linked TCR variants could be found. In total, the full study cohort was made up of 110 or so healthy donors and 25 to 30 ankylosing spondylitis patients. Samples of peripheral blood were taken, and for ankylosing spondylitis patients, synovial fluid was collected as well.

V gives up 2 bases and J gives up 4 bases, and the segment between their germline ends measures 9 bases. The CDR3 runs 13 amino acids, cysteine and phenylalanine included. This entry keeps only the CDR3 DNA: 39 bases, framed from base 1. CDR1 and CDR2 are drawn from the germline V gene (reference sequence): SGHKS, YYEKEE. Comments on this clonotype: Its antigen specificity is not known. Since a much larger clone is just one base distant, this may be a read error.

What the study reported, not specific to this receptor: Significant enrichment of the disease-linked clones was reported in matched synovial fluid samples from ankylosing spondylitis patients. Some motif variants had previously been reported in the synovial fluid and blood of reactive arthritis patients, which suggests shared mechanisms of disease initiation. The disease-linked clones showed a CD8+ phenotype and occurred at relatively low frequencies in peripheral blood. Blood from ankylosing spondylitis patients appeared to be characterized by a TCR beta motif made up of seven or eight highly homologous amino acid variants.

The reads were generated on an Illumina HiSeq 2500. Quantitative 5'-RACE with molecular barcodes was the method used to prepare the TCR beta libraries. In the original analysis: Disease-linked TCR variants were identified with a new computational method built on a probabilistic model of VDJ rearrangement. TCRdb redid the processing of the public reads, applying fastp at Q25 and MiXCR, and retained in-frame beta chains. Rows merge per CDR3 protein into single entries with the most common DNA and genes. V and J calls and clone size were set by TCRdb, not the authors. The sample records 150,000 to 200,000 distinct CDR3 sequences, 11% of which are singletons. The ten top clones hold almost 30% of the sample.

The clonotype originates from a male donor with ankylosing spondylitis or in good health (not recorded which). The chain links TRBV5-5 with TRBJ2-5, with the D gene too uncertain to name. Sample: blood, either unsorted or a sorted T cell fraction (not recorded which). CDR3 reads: CASSFGVRETQYF. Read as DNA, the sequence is TGTGCCAGCAGCTTTGGGGTCCGAGAGACCCAGTACTTC.